This TCR beta chain was captured in a study of blood T cell repertoires in COVID-19. Only in-frame clones appear in the TCRdb table, and some are missing; sequencing was by immunoSEQ multiplex PCR. The sample includes about 360,000 clones, around nine tenths of them seen just once. This CDR3 region has 14 residues. V gave up 11 bases and J gave up 2 bases, with 16 bases separating them. The sample was peripheral blood. This receptor was identified in a human donor in a cohort sampled during active COVID-19. The chain combines TRBV23-1 with TRBJ1-5; D might be TRBD1 (6 bases). TRBV23-1 is flagged as an ORF with uncertain function. In nucleotides, the CDR3 is TGCGCCGAATACAGGGCCGGCGGCAATCAGCCCCAGCATTTT. Encoded protein: CAEYRAGGNQPQHF.